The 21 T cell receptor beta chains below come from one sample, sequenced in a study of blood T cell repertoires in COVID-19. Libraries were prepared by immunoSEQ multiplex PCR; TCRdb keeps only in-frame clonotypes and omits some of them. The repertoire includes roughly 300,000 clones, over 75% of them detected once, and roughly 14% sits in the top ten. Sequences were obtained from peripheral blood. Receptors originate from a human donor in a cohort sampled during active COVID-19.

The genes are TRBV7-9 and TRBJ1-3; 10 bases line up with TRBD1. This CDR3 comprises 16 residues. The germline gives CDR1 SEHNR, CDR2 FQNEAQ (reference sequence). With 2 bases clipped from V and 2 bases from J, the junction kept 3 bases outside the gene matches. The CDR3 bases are TGTGCCAGCAGCTTAAGACAGGGGGCCCCTGGAAACACCATATATTTT. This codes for CASSLRQGAPGNTIYF.

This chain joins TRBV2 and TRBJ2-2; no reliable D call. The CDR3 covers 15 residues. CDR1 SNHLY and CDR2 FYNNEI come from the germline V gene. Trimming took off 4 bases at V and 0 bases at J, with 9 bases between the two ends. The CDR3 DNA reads TGTGCCAGCAGTGGAAAAAGCGCGAACACCGGGGAGCTGTTTTTT. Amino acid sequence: CASSGKSANTGELFF.

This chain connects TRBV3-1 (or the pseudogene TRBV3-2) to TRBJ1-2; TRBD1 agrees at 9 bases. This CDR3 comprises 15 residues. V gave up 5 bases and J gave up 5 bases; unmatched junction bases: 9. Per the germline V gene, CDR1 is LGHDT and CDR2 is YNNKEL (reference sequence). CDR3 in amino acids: CASSSRDREGYGYTF. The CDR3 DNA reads TGTGCCAGCAGCTCCCGGGACAGGGAGGGGTATGGCTACACCTTC.

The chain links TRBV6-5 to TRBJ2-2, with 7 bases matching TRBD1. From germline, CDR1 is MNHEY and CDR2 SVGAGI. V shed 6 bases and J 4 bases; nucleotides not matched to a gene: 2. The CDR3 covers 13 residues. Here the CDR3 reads CASRTGSTGELFF. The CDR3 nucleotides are TGTGCCAGCAGGACAGGGTCCACCGGGGAGCTGTTTTTT.

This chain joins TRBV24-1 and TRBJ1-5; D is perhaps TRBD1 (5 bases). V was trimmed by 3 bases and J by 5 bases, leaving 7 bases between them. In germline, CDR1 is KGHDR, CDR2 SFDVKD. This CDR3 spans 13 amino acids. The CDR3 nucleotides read TGTGCCACCAGTGATCAGGGATATCAGCCCCAGCATTTT. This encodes CATSDQGYQPQHF.

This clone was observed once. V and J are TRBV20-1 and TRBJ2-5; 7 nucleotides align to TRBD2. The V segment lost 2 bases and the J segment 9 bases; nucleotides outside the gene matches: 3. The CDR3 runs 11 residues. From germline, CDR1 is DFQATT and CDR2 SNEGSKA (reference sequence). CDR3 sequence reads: CSARKAGAQYF. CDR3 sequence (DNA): TGCAGTGCTAGAAAGGCGGGGGCCCAGTACTTC.

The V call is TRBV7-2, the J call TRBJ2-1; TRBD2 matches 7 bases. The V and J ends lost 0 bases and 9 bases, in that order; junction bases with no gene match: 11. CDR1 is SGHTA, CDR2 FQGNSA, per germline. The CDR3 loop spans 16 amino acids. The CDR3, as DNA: TGTGCCAGCAGCTTAGCGCGGGGCGGGAGTGTTGGTGAGCAGTTCTTC. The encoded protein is CASSLARGGSVGEQFF.

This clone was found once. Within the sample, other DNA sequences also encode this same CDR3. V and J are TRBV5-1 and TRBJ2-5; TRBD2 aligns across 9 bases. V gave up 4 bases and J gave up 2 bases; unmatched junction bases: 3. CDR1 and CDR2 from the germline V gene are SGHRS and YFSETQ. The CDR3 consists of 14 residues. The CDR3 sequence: CASSLSGGQETQYF. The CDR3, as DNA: TGCGCCAGCAGCCTAAGCGGGGGGCAAGAGACCCAGTACTTC.

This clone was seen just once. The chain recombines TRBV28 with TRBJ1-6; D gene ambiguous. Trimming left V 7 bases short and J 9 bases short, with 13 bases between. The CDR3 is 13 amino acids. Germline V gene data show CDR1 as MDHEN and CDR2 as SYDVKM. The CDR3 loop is CASIGSRSSPLHF. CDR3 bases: TGTGCCAGCATAGGGAGTCGGTCTTCACCCCTCCACTTT.

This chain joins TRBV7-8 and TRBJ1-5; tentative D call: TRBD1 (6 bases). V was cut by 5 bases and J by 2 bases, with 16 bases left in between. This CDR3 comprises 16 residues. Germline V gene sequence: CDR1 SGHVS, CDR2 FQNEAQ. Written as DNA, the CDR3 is TGTGCCAGCAGCCCTCAAGGACAGTTAGGCAATCAGCCCCAGCATTTT. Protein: CASSPQGQLGNQPQHF.

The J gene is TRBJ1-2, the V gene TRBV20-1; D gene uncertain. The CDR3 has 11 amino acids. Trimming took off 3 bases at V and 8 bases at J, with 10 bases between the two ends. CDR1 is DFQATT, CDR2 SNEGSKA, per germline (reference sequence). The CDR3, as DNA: TGCAGTGCTAGTCAGCCGGGAGGCTACACCTTC. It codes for CSASQPGGYTF.

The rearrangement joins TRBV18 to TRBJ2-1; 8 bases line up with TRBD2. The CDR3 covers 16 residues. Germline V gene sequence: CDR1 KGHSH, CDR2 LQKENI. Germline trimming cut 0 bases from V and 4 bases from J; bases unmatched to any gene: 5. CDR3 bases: TGTGCCAGCTCACCACCGACGGGAGGGTCTTACAATGAGCAGTTCTTC. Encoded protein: CASSPPTGGSYNEQFF.

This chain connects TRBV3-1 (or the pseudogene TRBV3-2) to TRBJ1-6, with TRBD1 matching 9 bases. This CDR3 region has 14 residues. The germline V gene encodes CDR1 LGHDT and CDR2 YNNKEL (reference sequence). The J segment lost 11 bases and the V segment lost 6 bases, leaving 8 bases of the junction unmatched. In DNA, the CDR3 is TGTGCCAGCAGGGACAGCACAGGGGGCACACCCCTCCACTTT. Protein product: CASRDSTGGTPLHF.

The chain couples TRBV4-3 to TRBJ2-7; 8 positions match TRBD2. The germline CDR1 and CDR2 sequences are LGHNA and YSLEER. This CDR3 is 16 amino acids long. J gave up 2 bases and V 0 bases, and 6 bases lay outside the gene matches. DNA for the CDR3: TGCGCCAGCAGCCAAGATGGGCCAGCGGGAGCCTACGAGCAGTACTTC. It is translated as CASSQDGPAGAYEQYF.

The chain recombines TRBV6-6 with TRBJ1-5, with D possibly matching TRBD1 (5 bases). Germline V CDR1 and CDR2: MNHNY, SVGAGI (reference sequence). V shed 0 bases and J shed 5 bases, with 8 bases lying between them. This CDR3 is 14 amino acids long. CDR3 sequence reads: CASSYSVRDQPQHF. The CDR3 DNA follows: TGTGCCAGCAGTTACTCGGTCAGGGATCAGCCCCAGCATTTT.

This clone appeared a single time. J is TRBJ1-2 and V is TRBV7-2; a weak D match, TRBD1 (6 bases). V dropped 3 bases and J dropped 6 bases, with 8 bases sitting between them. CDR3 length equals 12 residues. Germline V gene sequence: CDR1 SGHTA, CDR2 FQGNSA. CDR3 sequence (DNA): TGTGCCAGCAGCTTTAACAGGGATGGCTACACCTTC. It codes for CASSFNRDGYTF.

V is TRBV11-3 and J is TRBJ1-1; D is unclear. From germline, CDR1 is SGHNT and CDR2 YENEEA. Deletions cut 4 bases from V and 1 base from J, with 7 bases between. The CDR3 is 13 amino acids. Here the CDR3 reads CASSSPRNTEAFF. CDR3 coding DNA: TGTGCCAGCAGCTCGCCCAGGAACACTGAAGCTTTCTTT.

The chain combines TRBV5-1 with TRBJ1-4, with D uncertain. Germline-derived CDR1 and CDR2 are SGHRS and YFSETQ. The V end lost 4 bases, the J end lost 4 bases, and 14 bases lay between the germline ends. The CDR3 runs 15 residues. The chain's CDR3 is CASSLTGISNEKLFF. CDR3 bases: TGCGCCAGCAGCCTCACCGGGATCAGTAATGAAAAACTGTTTTTT.

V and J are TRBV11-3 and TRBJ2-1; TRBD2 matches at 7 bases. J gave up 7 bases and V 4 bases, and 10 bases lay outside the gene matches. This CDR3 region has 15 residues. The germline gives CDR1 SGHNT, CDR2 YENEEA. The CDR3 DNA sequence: TGTGCCAGCAGCTCCCTTACGGGAGGTAGAAATGAGCAGTTCTTC. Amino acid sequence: CASSSLTGGRNEQFF.

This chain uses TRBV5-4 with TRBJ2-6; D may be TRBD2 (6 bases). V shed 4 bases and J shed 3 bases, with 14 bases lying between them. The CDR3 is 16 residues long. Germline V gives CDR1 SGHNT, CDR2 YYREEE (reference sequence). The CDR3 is CASSPGGLRGANVLTF. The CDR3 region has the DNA TGTGCCAGCAGCCCCGGAGGGCTACGTGGGGCCAACGTCCTGACTTTC. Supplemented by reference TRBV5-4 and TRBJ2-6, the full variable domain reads ETGVTQSPTHLIKTRGQQVTLRCSSQSGHNTVSWYQQALGQGPQFIFQYYREEENGRGNFPPRFSGLQFPNYSSELNVNALELDDSALYLCASSPGGLRGANVLTFGAGSRLTVL.

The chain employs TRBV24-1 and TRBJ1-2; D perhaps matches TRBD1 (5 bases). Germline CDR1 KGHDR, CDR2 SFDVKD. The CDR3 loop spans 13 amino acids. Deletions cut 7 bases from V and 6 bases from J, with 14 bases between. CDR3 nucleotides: TGTGCCACCAGGGGGGAGGGAGCGGATGGCTACACCTTC. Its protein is CATRGEGADGYTF.